This TCR beta chain is from a study of cytomegalovirus exposure and HLA in healthy donors. Researchers ran the PCR with 60 Vbeta and 13 Jbeta primers. Clones were read by immunoSEQ multiplex PCR, and TCRdb kept only the in-frame ones, dropping some. The table lists over 150,000 clones, approximately 80% of them singletons, with approximately 7% in the top ten. CDR1 is SGHTS, CDR2 YDEGEE, per germline. CDR3 length: 17 residues. After removal of 0 bases from V and 9 bases from J, the junction contained 13 bases not matched to a gene. The TCR sequence derives from a woman aged 25 to 39 in good health and CMV-seropositive. The specimen sequenced was PBMCs. The chain carries TRBV5-8 and TRBJ2-1; 9 nucleotides align to TRBD1. The CDR3 reads CASSLEFTGTGFSEQFF. The CDR3 region has the DNA TGTGCCAGCAGCTTGGAGTTTACCGGGACAGGGTTTAGTGAGCAGTTCTTC. Looking up the rest from reference TRBV5-8 and TRBJ2-1 gives the full variable domain: EAGVTQSPTHLIKTRGQQATLRCSPISGHTSVYWYQQALGLGLQFLLWYDEGEERNRGNFPPRFSGRQFPNYSSELNVNALELEDSALYLCASSLEFTGTGFSEQFFGPGTRLTVL.